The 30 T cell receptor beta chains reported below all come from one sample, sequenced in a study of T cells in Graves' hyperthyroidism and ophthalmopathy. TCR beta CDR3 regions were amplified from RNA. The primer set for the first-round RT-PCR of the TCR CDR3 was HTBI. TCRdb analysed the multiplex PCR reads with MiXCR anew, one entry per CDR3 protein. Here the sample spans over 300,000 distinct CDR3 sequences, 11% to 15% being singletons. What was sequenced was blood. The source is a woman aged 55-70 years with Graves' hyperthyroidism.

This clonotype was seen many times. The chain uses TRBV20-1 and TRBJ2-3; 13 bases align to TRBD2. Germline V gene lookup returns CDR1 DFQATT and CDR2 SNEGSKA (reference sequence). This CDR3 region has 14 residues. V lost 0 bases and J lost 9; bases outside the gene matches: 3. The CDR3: CSARDMGLAGTQYF. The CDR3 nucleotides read TGCAGTGCTAGAGATATGGGACTAGCGGGAACGCAGTATTTT.

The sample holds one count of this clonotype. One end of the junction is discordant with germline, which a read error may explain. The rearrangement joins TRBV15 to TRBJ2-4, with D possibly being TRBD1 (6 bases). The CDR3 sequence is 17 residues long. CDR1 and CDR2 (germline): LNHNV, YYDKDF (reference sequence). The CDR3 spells CAISRVRDILAKNIQYF. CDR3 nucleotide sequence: TGTGCCATCAGCAGAGTCCGGGACATACTAGCCAAAAACATTCAGTACTTC.

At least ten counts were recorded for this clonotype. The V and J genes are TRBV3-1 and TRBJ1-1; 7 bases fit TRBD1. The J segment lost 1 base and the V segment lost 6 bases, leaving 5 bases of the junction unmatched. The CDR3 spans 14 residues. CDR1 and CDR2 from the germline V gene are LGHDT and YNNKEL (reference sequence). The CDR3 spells CASRRRQGNTEAFF. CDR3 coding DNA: TGTGCCAGCAGACGTAGACAGGGGAACACTGAAGCTTTCTTT.

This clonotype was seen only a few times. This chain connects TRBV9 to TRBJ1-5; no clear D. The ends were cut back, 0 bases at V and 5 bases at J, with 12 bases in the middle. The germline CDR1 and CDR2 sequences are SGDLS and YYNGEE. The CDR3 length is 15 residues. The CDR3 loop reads CASSVAPGWDQPQHF. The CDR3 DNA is TGTGCCAGCAGCGTAGCCCCGGGGTGGGATCAGCCCCAGCATTTT.

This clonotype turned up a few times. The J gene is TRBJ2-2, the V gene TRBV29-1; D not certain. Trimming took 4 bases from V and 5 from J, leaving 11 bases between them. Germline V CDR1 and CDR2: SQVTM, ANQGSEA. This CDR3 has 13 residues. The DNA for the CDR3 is TGCAGCGTTGCTAACAGACAAACCGGGGAGCTGTTTTTT. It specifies CSVANRQTGELFF.

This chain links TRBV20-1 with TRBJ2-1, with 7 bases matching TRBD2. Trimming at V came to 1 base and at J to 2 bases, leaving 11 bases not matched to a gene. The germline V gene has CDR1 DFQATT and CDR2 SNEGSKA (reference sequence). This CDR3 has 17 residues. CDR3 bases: TGCAGTGCTAGAGGGACTAGTACTAAGTGGCCCTACAATGAGCAGTTCTTC. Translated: CSARGTSTKWPYNEQFF.

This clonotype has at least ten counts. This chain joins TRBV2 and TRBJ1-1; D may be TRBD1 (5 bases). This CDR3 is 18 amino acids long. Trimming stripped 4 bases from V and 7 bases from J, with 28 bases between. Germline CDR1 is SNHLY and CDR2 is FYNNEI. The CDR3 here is CASSGFLGGGGRGGEAFF. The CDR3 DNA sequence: TGTGCCAGCAGTGGGTTCCTCGGGGGGGGTGGACGGGGCGGTGAAGCTTTCTTT. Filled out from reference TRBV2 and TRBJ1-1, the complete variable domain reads EPEVTQTPSHQVTQMGQEVILRCVPISNHLYFYWYRQILGQKVEFLVSFYNNEISEKSEIFDDQFSVERPDGSNFTLKIRSTKLEDSAMYFCASSGFLGGGGRGGEAFFGQGTRLTVV.

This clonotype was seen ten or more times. CDR3 region: CAWSRTAYNEQFF. The CDR3 nucleotides are TGTGCCTGGAGCAGGACAGCTTACAATGAGCAGTTCTTC. This chain uses TRBV30 with TRBJ2-1; TRBD1 might be the D (6 bases). The CDR3 consists of 13 residues. Germline V gene data show CDR1 as GTSNPN and CDR2 as SVGIG (reference sequence). V lost 3 bases and J 4 bases, leaving 10 bases between the germline ends.

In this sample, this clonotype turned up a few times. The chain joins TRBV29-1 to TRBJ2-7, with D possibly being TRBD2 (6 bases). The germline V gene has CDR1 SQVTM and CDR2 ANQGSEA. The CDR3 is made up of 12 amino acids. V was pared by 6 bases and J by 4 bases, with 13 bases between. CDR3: CSVGDLGYEQYF. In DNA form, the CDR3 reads TGCAGCGTGGGGGACTTAGGGTACGAGCAGTACTTC.

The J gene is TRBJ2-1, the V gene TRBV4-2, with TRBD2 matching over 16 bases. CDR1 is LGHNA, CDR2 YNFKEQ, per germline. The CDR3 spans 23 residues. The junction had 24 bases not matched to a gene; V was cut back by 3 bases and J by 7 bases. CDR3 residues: CASSHPRDGYSGTSGRGGNEQFF. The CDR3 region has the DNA TGTGCCAGCAGCCACCCCAGGGACGGATACTCCGGGACTAGCGGGAGGGGAGGGAATGAGCAGTTCTTC.

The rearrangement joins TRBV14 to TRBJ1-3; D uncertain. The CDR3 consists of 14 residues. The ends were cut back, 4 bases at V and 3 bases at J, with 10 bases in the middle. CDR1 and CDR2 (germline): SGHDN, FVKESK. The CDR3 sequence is CASSPWGGGNTIYF. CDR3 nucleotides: TGTGCCAGCAGCCCTTGGGGAGGTGGAAACACCATATATTTT.

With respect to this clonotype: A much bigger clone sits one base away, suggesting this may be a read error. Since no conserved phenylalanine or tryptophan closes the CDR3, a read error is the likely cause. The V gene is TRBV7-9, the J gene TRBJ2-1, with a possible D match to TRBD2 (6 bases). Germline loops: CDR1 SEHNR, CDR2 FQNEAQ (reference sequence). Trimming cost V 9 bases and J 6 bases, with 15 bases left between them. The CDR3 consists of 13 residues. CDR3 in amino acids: CARGPGLLNEQFY. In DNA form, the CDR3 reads TGTGCCAGGGGGCCGGGACTTCTCAATGAGCAGTTCTAC.

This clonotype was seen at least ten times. The chain's CDR3 is CASSLALGSKGLRYTF. The DNA of the CDR3 is TGTGCCAGCAGCTTAGCCCTGGGGAGCAAAGGATTGCGCTACACCTTC. The chain combines TRBV7-9 with TRBJ1-2; no reliable D call. The germline gives CDR1 SEHNR, CDR2 FQNEAQ (reference sequence). Trimming pared 0 bases from V and 9 bases from J, leaving 20 bases between. This CDR3 has 16 residues.

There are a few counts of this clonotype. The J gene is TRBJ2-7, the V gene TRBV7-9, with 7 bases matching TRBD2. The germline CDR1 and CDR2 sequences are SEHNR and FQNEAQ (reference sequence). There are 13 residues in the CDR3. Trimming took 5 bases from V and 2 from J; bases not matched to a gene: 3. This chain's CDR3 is CASSRGEPYEQYF. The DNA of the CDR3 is TGTGCCAGCAGCCGGGGGGAACCCTACGAGCAGTACTTC.

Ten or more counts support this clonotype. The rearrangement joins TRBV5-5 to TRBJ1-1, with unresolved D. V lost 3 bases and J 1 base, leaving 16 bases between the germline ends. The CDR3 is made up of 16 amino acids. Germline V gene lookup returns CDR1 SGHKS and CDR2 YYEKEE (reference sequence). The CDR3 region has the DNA TGTGCCAGCAGCTCATTACAGCCCGTTCAGAACACTGAAGCTTTCTTT. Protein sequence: CASSSLQPVQNTEAFF.

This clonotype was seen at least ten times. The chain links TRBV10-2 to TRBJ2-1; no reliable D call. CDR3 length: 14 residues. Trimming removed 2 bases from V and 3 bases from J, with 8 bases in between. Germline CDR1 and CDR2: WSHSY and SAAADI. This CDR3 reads CASSEGVDYNEQFF. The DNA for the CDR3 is TGCGCCAGCAGTGAGGGGGTCGACTACAATGAGCAGTTCTTC.

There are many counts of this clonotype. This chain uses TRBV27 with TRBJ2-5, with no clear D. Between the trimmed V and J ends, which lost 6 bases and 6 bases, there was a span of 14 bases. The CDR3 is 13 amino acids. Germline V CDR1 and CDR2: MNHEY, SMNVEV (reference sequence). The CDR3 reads CASSTVRRKTQYF. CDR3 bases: TGTGCCAGCAGCACGGTACGAAGAAAGACCCAGTACTTC.

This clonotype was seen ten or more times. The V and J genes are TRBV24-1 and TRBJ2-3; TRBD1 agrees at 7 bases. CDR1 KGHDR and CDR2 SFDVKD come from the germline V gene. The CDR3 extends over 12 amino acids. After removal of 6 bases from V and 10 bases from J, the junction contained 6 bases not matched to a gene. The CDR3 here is CATSTVGQSQYF. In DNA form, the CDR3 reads TGTGCCACCAGTACCGTGGGACAGTCGCAGTATTTT.

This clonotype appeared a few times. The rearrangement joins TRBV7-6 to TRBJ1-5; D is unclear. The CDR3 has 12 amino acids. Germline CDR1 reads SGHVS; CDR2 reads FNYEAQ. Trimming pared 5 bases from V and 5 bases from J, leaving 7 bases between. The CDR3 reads CASSAPYQPQHF. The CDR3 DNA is TGTGCCAGCAGCGCACCGTATCAGCCCCAGCATTTT. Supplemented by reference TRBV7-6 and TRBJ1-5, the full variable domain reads GAGVSQSPRYKVTKRGQDVALRCDPISGHVSLYWYRQALGQGPEFLTYFNYEAQQDKSGLPNDRFSAERPEGSISTLTIQRTEQRDSAMYRCASSAPYQPQHFGDGTRLSIL.

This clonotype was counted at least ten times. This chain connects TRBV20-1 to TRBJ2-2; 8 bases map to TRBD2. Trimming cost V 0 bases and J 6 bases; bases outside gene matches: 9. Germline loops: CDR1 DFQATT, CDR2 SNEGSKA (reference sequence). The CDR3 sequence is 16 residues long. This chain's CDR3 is CSARDGREGLSGELFF. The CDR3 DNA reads TGCAGTGCTAGAGATGGCCGGGAGGGGCTTTCCGGGGAGCTGTTTTTT.

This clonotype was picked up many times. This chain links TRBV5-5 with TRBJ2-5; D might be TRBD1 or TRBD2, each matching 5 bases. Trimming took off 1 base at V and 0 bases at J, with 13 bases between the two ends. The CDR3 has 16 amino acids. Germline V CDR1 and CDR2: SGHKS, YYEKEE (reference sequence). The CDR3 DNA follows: TGTGCCAGCAGCTTGTTAAGAGGGGCGTACCAAGAGACCCAGTACTTC. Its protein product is CASSLLRGAYQETQYF.

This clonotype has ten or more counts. CDR3 nucleotide sequence: TGTGCCAGCAGCCAAGGACAAGGAACCTACGAGCAGTACTTC. Translation gives CASSQGQGTYEQYF. The chain recombines TRBV3-1 with TRBJ2-7; D remains unclear. Germline V gives CDR1 LGHDT, CDR2 YNNKEL (reference sequence). CDR3 length: 14 residues. Trimming left V 1 base short and J 2 bases short, with 9 bases between.

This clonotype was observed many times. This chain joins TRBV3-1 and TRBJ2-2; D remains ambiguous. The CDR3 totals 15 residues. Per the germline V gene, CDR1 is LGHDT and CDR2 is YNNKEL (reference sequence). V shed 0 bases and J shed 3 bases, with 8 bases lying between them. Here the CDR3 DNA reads TGTGCCAGCAGCCAAGAGTCCCCCGACACCGGGGAGCTGTTTTTT. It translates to CASSQESPDTGELFF.

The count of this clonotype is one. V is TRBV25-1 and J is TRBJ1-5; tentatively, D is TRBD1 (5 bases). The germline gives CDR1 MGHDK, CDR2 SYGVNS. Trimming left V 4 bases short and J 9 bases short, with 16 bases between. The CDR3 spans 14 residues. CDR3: CASSGRAAWGPQHF. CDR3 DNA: TGTGCCAGCAGTGGCAGGGCTGCGTGGGGGCCCCAGCATTTT.

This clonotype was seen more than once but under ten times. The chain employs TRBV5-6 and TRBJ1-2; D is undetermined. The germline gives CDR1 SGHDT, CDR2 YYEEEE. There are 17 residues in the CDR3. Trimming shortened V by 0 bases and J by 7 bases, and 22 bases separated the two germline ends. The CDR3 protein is CASSLGAEVGRWFGYTF. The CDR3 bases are TGTGCCAGCAGCTTGGGTGCCGAGGTAGGGAGGTGGTTTGGCTACACCTTC.

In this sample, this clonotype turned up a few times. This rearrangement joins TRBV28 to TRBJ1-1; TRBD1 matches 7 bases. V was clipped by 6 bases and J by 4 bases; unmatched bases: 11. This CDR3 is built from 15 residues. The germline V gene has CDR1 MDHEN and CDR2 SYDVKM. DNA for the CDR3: TGTGCCAGCAGCCCGACAGGGCAGGGGGGCACTGAAGCTTTCTTT. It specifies CASSPTGQGGTEAFF.

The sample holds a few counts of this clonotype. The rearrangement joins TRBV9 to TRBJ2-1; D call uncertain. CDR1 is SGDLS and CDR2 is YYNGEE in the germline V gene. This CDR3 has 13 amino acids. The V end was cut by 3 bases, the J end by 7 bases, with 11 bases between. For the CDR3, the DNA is TGTGCCAGCAGCGCCCCGGTCGTTAATGAGCAGTTCTTC. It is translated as CASSAPVVNEQFF.

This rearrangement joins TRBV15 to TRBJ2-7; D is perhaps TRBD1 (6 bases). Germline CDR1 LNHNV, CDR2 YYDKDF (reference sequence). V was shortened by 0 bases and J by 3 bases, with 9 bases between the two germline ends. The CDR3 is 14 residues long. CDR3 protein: CATSRETGIYEQYF. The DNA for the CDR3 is TGTGCCACCAGCAGAGAAACAGGGATCTACGAGCAGTACTTC.

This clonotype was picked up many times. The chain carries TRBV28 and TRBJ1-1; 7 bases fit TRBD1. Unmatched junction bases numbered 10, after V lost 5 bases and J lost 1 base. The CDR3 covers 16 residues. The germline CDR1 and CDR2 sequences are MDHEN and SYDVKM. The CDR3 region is CASSGGRGRGNTEAFF. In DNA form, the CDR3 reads TGTGCCAGCAGTGGGGGAAGGGGGCGAGGGAACACTGAAGCTTTCTTT.

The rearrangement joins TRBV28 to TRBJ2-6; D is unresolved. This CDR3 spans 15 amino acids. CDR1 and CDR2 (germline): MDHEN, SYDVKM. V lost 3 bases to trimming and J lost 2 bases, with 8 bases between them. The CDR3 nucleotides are TGTGCCAGCAGTTTGATAAGCGCTGGGGCCAACGTCCTGACTTTC. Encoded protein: CASSLISAGANVLTF.